Listed below are T cell receptor beta chains from one sample, sequenced in a study of T-cell memory formation after mild COVID-19. TCRdb itself ran the 5' RACE reads through MiXCR, one entry per CDR3 protein. Of 11,000 to 15,000 distinct CDR3 sequences listed, about 21% are singletons. The source material was PBMCs or a T cell subset sorted from them (not recorded which). These TCRs come from an adult woman who had mild COVID-19 (a few samples of this study predate the infection). Cell type and time point are not known. Both conserved end residues are part of each CDR3. D genes are given only for firm matches. Only part of the rows carry a size: once, few, many, or a class if the clone is expanded.

many,TRBV11-2,TRBJ2-5,.,CASSLDGTRETQYF,TGTGCCAGCAGCTTAGATGGGACAAGAGAGACCCAGTACTTC
.,TRBV24-1,TRBJ1-3,TRBD1,CATSAGTGDGNTIYF,TGTGCCACCAGTGCCGGGACAGGGGATGGAAACACCATATATTTT
many,TRBV29-1,TRBJ1-1,.,CSVATTGNTEAFF,TGCAGCGTTGCCACGACAGGGAACACTGAAGCTTTCTTT
many,TRBV10-3,TRBJ1-1,.,CAISFGNTEAFF,TGTGCCATTTCATTTGGGAACACTGAAGCTTTCTTT
.,TRBV5-1,TRBJ2-5,TRBD1,CASSLAGGQETQYF,TGCGCCAGCAGCTTGGCAGGGGGCCAAGAGACCCAGTACTTC
many,TRBV20-1,TRBJ1-1,.,CSAYNTEAFF,TGCAGTGCTTATAACACTGAAGCTTTCTTT
many,TRBV12-3/TRBV12-4,TRBJ2-6,.,CASSRNRGGLAGANVLTF,TGTGCCAGCAGTAGGAACAGGGGGGGTTTGGCAGGGGCCAACGTCCTGACTTTC
.,TRBV4-3,TRBJ2-7,.,CASSQDAVSYEQYF,TGCGCCAGCAGCCAAGATGCAGTCTCCTACGAGCAGTACTTC
few,TRBV5-6,TRBJ2-5,TRBD2,CASSLGLAYQETQYF,TGTGCCAGCAGCTTGGGACTAGCGTACCAAGAGACCCAGTACTTC
many,TRBV6-5,TRBJ1-3,TRBD1,CASSYERQGGNTIYF,TGTGCCAGCAGTTACGAGCGACAGGGAGGAAACACCATATATTTT
many,TRBV4-2,TRBJ2-7,TRBD1,CASSQWDRTYEQYF,TGTGCCAGCAGCCAATGGGACAGGACCTACGAGCAGTACTTC
many,TRBV6-5,TRBJ2-3,TRBD2,CASSRSGGYLRTDTQYF,TGTGCCAGCAGTCGTTCCGGGGGGTACCTTCGCACAGATACGCAGTATTTT
many,TRBV24-1,TRBJ2-2,.,CATSDFEGVVRPGELFF,TGTGCCACCAGTGATTTCGAAGGGGTTGTGAGACCCGGGGAGCTGTTTTTT
.,TRBV5-1,TRBJ1-4,.,CASSPIPDYTDEKLFF,TGCGCCAGCAGCCCCATCCCAGACTACACCGATGAAAAACTGTTTTTT
many,TRBV18,TRBJ2-7,TRBD2,CASTGTSSPYEQYF,TGTGCCAGCACCGGGACTAGCAGCCCCTACGAGCAGTACTTC
many,TRBV29-1,TRBJ1-2,.,CSVEEPGTYGYTF,TGCAGCGTTGAAGAACCGGGTACCTATGGCTACACCTTC
many,TRBV14,TRBJ2-1,.,CASSQARQVYDNEQFF,TGTGCCAGCAGCCAAGCTCGACAGGTTTACGACAATGAGCAGTTCTTC
.,TRBV7-2,TRBJ2-5,.,CSASRGETQYF,TGCAGCGCTTCTAGGGGAGAGACCCAGTACTTC
.,TRBV19,TRBJ2-3,.,CASRVGSTDTQYF,TGTGCCAGTAGAGTCGGGAGCACAGATACGCAGTATTTT
many,TRBV29-1,TRBJ1-1,.,CSVSEFITEAFF,TGCAGCGTTTCAGAATTCATAACTGAAGCTTTCTTT
many,TRBV19,TRBJ2-1,.,CASSMRGEQFF,TGTGCCAGTAGTATGCGAGGTGAGCAGTTCTTC
.,TRBV12-3/TRBV12-4,TRBJ2-5,.,CASGETQYF,TGTGCCAGCGGGGAGACCCAGTACTTC
many,TRBV12-3/TRBV12-4,TRBJ2-3,.,CASSLGQLGNTDTQYF,TGTGCCAGCAGTTTAGGCCAATTAGGGAACACAGATACGCAGTATTTT
many,TRBV6-2/TRBV6-3,TRBJ2-3,TRBD2,CASSSPGRVADTQYF,TGTGCCAGCAGTTCCCCCGGGAGGGTGGCAGATACGCAGTATTTT
.,TRBV12-3/TRBV12-4,TRBJ2-5,.,CASSTSARETQYF,TGTGCCAGCAGTACCTCGGCCCGAGAGACCCAGTACTTC
.,TRBV7-9,TRBJ2-5,.,CASHQETQYF,TGTGCCAGCCACCAGGAGACCCAGTACTTC
many,TRBV7-9,TRBJ1-3,.,CASGTDRYSGNTIYF,TGTGCCTCAGGCACTGACAGATACTCTGGAAACACCATATATTTT
many,TRBV7-9,TRBJ2-1,.,CASSPGLARNEQFF,TGTGCCAGCAGCCCGGGACTGGCTAGGAATGAGCAGTTCTTC
many,TRBV4-3,TRBJ2-7,.,CASSQDTGSWEQYF,TGCGCCAGCAGCCAAGATACTGGCTCGTGGGAGCAGTACTTC
medium-sized,TRBV7-2,TRBJ2-2,.,CASSLGAGNRELFF,TGTGCCAGCAGCTTAGGGGCAGGGAATCGGGAGCTGTTTTTT
many,TRBV6-5,TRBJ1-1,TRBD1,CASSPGGVWTEAFF,TGTGCCAGCAGCCCAGGGGGCGTTTGGACTGAAGCTTTCTTT
many,TRBV23-1,TRBJ1-1,TRBD1,CASSYLPRTGSPNTEAFF,TGCGCCAGCAGCTACCTTCCCCGGACAGGGAGCCCGAACACTGAAGCTTTCTTT
.,TRBV20-1,TRBJ2-7,TRBD2,CSARRPGLAGVYGEQYF,TGCAGTGCTAGACGCCCTGGACTAGCGGGAGTTTACGGGGAGCAGTACTTC
many,TRBV7-8,TRBJ2-4,.,CASSSQKKNPTTIAKNIQYF,TGTGCCAGCAGCTCTCAAAAAAAAAACCCGACAACCATAGCCAAAAACATTCAGTACTTC
many,TRBV12-3/TRBV12-4,TRBJ2-1,TRBD2,CASSSGTRSGQFF,TGTGCCAGCAGTTCTGGGACTAGAAGTGGGCAGTTCTTC
many,TRBV19,TRBJ2-1,.,CASSRRDYNEQFF,TGTGCCAGTAGCCGGCGGGACTACAATGAGCAGTTCTTC
.,TRBV7-6,TRBJ2-7,TRBD2,CASSLSPVGGTSYEQYF,TGTGCCAGCAGCCTATCCCCCGTGGGAGGGACTTCCTACGAGCAGTACTTC
.,TRBV4-1,TRBJ2-3,.,CASSQEAGPSTDTQYF,TGCGCCAGCAGCCAAGAGGCAGGGCCTAGCACAGATACGCAGTATTTT
many,TRBV3-1,TRBJ2-7,.,CASSPQGGSFYEQYF,TGTGCCAGCAGCCCCCAGGGTGGAAGCTTCTACGAGCAGTACTTC
many,TRBV6-1,TRBJ2-1,TRBD1,CASKGQGIRNEQFF,TGTGCCAGCAAAGGACAGGGGATCAGAAATGAGCAGTTCTTC
many,TRBV6-5,TRBJ2-7,TRBD1,CASSYGAGGSYEQYF,TGTGCCAGCAGTTACGGGGCAGGGGGCTCCTACGAGCAGTACTTC
many,TRBV20-1,TRBJ2-7,TRBD1,CSAPEQGTIYEQYF,TGCAGTGCTCCTGAACAGGGGACAATCTACGAGCAGTACTTC
many,TRBV2,TRBJ1-6,.,CASIYGQAQPLHF,TGTGCCAGCATATATGGGCAGGCCCAACCCCTCCACTTT